One and the same sample provided the 24 T cell receptor beta chains below, sequenced in a study of T-cell memory formation after mild COVID-19. Each CDR3 protein is one row after TCRdb ran MiXCR on the 5' RACE reads. Altogether more than 150,000 distinct CDR3 sequences are present, about a fifth being singletons, with the ten largest covering more than 3%. What was sequenced was PBMCs or a T cell subset sorted from them (not recorded which). These receptors came from a man younger than 30 who had mild COVID-19 (a few samples of this study predate the infection). Cell type and time point are not known.

This clonotype turned up a few times. The chain combines TRBV5-1 with TRBJ1-1; D unclear. This CDR3 has 15 amino acids. V gave up 0 bases and J gave up 1 base, with 10 bases separating them. CDR1 is SGHRS and CDR2 is YFSETQ in the germline V gene. DNA for the CDR3: TGCGCCAGCAGCTTGGGTCCAACAGAGAACACTGAAGCTTTCTTT. Its translation: CASSLGPTENTEAFF. Full variable domain (outside the CDR3, taken from reference TRBV5-1 and TRBJ1-1): KAGVTQTPRYLIKTRGQQVTLSCSPISGHRSVSWYQQTPGQGLQFLFEYFSETQRNKGNFPGRFSGRQFSNSRSEMNVSTLELGDSALYLCASSLGPTENTEAFFGQGTRLTVV.

This clonotype was picked up a small number of times. The chain uses TRBV29-1 and TRBJ1-1; a weak D match, TRBD1 (6 bases). From germline, CDR1 is SQVTM and CDR2 ANQGSEA. Trimming stripped 3 bases from V and 0 bases from J, with 14 bases between. The CDR3 is made up of 15 amino acids. CDR3 sequence: CSVDLRQALNTEAFF. CDR3 nucleotide sequence: TGCAGCGTTGATCTAAGACAGGCCCTGAACACTGAAGCTTTCTTT.

J is TRBJ2-3 and V is TRBV3-1; no clear D. The germline gives CDR1 LGHDT, CDR2 YNNKEL (reference sequence). Trimming stripped 2 bases from V and 2 bases from J, with 5 bases between. CDR3 size: 13 residues. In DNA, the CDR3 is TGTGCCAGCAGCCAACACACCACAGATACGCAGTATTTT. It is translated as CASSQHTTDTQYF.

The rearrangement uses TRBV18 and TRBJ2-7; 7 bases align to TRBD1. The CDR3 is 14 amino acids. J was trimmed by 2 bases and V by 2 bases; bases with no gene match: 3. Germline CDR1 KGHSH, CDR2 LQKENI. The CDR3: CASSPGTVTYEQYV. CDR3 sequence (DNA): TGTGCCAGCTCACCAGGGACAGTAACCTACGAGCAGTACGTC.

The CDR3 DNA is TGTGCCAGCAGCTTAGCCGGGACAGCCTACAATGAGCAGTTCTTC. It codes for CASSLAGTAYNEQFF. The chain is built from TRBV7-2 and TRBJ2-1; TRBD1 agrees at 7 bases. The CDR3 length is 15 residues. V lost 0 bases and J lost 2; bases outside the gene matches: 1. Germline-derived CDR1 and CDR2 are SGHTA and FQGNSA.

This clonotype occurred a few times. The V call is TRBV5-5, the J call TRBJ1-5, with a possible D match to TRBD1 (6 bases). Germline V gene data show CDR1 as SGHKS and CDR2 as YYEKEE (reference sequence). The CDR3 covers 17 residues. V lost 0 bases and J lost 2, with 15 bases in between. DNA of the CDR3: TGTGCCAGCAGCTTGGACGGTAGCGCAGGGGGCAATCAGCCCCAGCATTTT. Translating gives CASSLDGSAGGNQPQHF.

The rearrangement uses TRBV21-1 and TRBJ1-2. TRBV21-1 is designated a pseudogene. The CDR3 has 8 residues. The CDR3 nucleotides are TGTGCCAAGGAAGGTTACGCCTTC. It codes for CAKEGYAF.

This chain connects TRBV5-1 to TRBJ2-2; 8 nucleotides agree with TRBD2. The V gene's germline CDR1 is SGHRS and CDR2 YFSETQ. V lost 0 bases to trimming and J lost 4 bases; unmatched junction nucleotides: 5. The CDR3 length is 16 residues. CDR3 residues: CASSLGTSMFTGELFF. The CDR3 bases are TGCGCCAGCAGCTTGGGGACTAGCATGTTCACCGGGGAGCTGTTTTTT.

The chain joins TRBV7-2 to TRBJ2-3; 9 bases agree with TRBD2. The germline V gene encodes CDR1 SGHTA and CDR2 FQGNSA. V lost 3 bases and J lost 4; bases outside the gene matches: 5. The CDR3 has 15 amino acids. CDR3 sequence: CASSFGSGGADTQYF. CDR3 coding DNA: TGTGCCAGCAGCTTCGGTAGCGGGGGAGCAGATACGCAGTATTTT.

This clonotype has a handful of counts. The chain has TRBV9 and TRBJ2-7; no reliable D call. The V end was cut by 0 bases, the J end by 2 bases, with 12 bases between. In germline, CDR1 is SGDLS, CDR2 YYNGEE. CDR3 length equals 15 residues. DNA of the CDR3: TGTGCCAGCAGCGTAGAGGGCGGTACCACCTACGAGCAGTACTTC. This translates into CASSVEGGTTYEQYF. Based on the CDR3 plus reference TRBV9 and TRBJ2-7, the full variable domain is DSGVTQTPKHLITATGQRVTLRCSPRSGDLSVYWYQQSLDQGLQFLIQYYNGEERAKGNILERFSAQQFPDLHSELNLSSLELGDSALYFCASSVEGGTTYEQYFGPGTRLTVT.

In this sample, this clonotype turned up many times. This chain uses TRBV5-1 with TRBJ1-2; perhaps TRBD1 as D (5 bases). Per the germline V gene, CDR1 is SGHRS and CDR2 is YFSETQ. This CDR3 has 14 amino acids. V was cut by 1 base and J by 7 bases, with 14 bases left in between. In DNA form, the CDR3 reads TGCGCCAGCAGCTTGTCGACGGGGGACCCTGGCTACACCTTC. Protein: CASSLSTGDPGYTF.

The genes are TRBV12-3 or TRBV12-4 and TRBJ2-1, with 12 bases fitting TRBD2. V shed 5 bases and J 7 bases; nucleotides not matched to a gene: 9. CDR3 length: 16 residues. This CDR3 is CASSPRTSGATNEQFF. The CDR3 DNA is TGTGCCAGCAGTCCGCGGACTAGCGGGGCTACAAATGAGCAGTTCTTC.

In this sample, this clonotype turned up once. The chain combines TRBV5-1 with TRBJ2-7; D is undetermined. The germline CDR1 and CDR2 sequences are SGHRS and YFSETQ. The CDR3 totals 14 residues. Trimming removed 0 bases from V and 0 bases from J, with 7 bases in between. The chain's CDR3 is CASSLDPVSYEQYF. The CDR3 coding sequence is TGCGCCAGCAGCTTGGATCCAGTCTCCTACGAGCAGTACTTC. Filled out from reference TRBV5-1 and TRBJ2-7, the complete variable domain reads KAGVTQTPRYLIKTRGQQVTLSCSPISGHRSVSWYQQTPGQGLQFLFEYFSETQRNKGNFPGRFSGRQFSNSRSEMNVSTLELGDSALYLCASSLDPVSYEQYFGPGTRLTVT.

The chain links TRBV5-1 to TRBJ1-1, with no clear D. CDR1 is SGHRS, CDR2 YFSETQ, per germline. V shed 1 base and J shed 6 bases, with 13 bases lying between them. This CDR3 spans 14 amino acids. CDR3 sequence reads: CASSLSGQLSEAFF. CDR3 DNA sequence: TGCGCCAGCAGCTTGAGTGGGCAGCTCTCTGAAGCTTTCTTT.

The chain uses TRBV5-1 and TRBJ2-3, with D possibly TRBD2 on 6 matching bases. The V end lost 5 bases, the J end lost 1 base, and 17 bases lay between the germline ends. This CDR3 comprises 16 residues. Germline CDR1 is SGHRS and CDR2 is YFSETQ. The CDR3 bases are TGCGCCAGCAGTATGAGCCAGGGAGGTGGCACAGATACGCAGTATTTT. Encoded protein: CASSMSQGGGTDTQYF. Using reference TRBV5-1 and TRBJ2-3 for the parts outside the CDR3, the full variable domain is KAGVTQTPRYLIKTRGQQVTLSCSPISGHRSVSWYQQTPGQGLQFLFEYFSETQRNKGNFPGRFSGRQFSNSRSEMNVSTLELGDSALYLCASSMSQGGGTDTQYFGPGTRLTVL.

This chain connects TRBV2 to TRBJ1-2, with 7 bases that match TRBD1. The CDR3 covers 14 residues. Per the germline V gene, CDR1 is SNHLY and CDR2 is FYNNEI. The V gene end was trimmed by 8 bases and the J gene end by 8 bases; junction bases not matched to a gene: 14. The CDR3 DNA reads as TGTGCCAGCGCCGCGGGGACAGCTCCGACGGGCTACACCTTC. Protein product: CASAAGTAPTGYTF.

The V call is TRBV20-1, the J call TRBJ1-2, with TRBD1 identical over 9 bases. The CDR3 loop spans 14 amino acids. V was pared by 2 bases and J by 6 bases, with 7 bases of the junction left unmatched. In germline, CDR1 is DFQATT, CDR2 SNEGSKA (reference sequence). CDR3 bases: TGCAGTGCTAGACCGACAGGGGGAGGAGATGGCTACACCTTC. Translated: CSARPTGGGDGYTF.

This clonotype has only a few counts. The gene calls are TRBV25-1 and TRBJ1-4; no clear D. Per the germline V gene, CDR1 is MGHDK and CDR2 is SYGVNS. V lost 4 bases and J lost 3, with 6 bases in between. The CDR3 is 13 amino acids. The CDR3 DNA is TGTGCCAGCAGTGGGAGTCCTAATGAAAAACTGTTTTTT. This gives the protein CASSGSPNEKLFF.

The CDR3 region is CASRSGVFYGYTF. CDR3 bases: TGTGCCAGCAGATCAGGGGTCTTCTATGGCTACACCTTC. V usage is TRBV6-5 and J usage is TRBJ1-2; possible D gene TRBD1, 6 bases. V lost 6 bases to trimming and J lost 4 bases, with 12 bases between them. The CDR3 covers 13 residues. From germline, CDR1 is MNHEY and CDR2 SVGAGI.

There are a few counts of this clonotype. J is TRBJ2-2 and V is TRBV6-6; maybe TRBD2 (6 bases). Germline V gene data show CDR1 as MNHNY and CDR2 as SVGAGI (reference sequence). This CDR3 comprises 13 residues. Trimming cost V 7 bases and J 4 bases, with 10 bases left between them. The CDR3 sequence is CASTHGGTGELFF. Here the CDR3 DNA reads TGTGCCAGCACCCACGGGGGCACCGGGGAGCTGTTTTTT.

This clonotype was counted a few times. As DNA, the CDR3 is TGTGCCAGCAGTTCAATAGCCAAAAACATTCAGTACTTC. Its translation is CASSSIAKNIQYF. V usage is TRBV25-1 and J usage is TRBJ2-4; D not certain. Germline V lookup: CDR1 MGHDK, CDR2 SYGVNS. With 5 bases removed from V and 0 bases from J, the gap between germline ends came to 5 bases. The CDR3 loop spans 13 amino acids.

This clonotype was counted a few times. The chain recombines TRBV12-3 or TRBV12-4 with TRBJ1-1; D is unclear. The germline V and J ends were trimmed by 4 bases and 3 bases, with 18 bases remaining between them. The CDR3 has 16 amino acids. The CDR3: CASSYRVVRAHTEAFF. The CDR3 nucleotides are TGTGCCAGCAGTTACCGAGTCGTCCGGGCCCACACTGAAGCTTTCTTT.

In its sample, this clonotype was seen a few times. The chain joins TRBV3-1 to TRBJ1-4, with D uncertain. This CDR3 spans 13 amino acids. Germline V gene data show CDR1 as LGHDT and CDR2 as YNNKEL (reference sequence). V was trimmed by 2 bases and J by 4 bases, leaving 5 bases between them. The CDR3 protein is CASSQRFNEKLFF. The CDR3 DNA reads as TGTGCCAGCAGCCAACGCTTTAATGAAAAACTGTTTTTT. Supplemented by reference TRBV3-1 and TRBJ1-4, the full variable domain reads DTAVSQTPKYLVTQMGNDKSIKCEQNLGHDTMYWYKQDSKKFLKIMFSYNNKELIINETVPNRFSPKSPDKAHLNLHINSLELGDSAVYFCASSQRFNEKLFFGSGTQLSVL.

The CDR3 bases are TGTGCCAGCACGCCAGCATACGAGCAGTACTTC. Its protein product is CASTPAYEQYF. The chain carries TRBV11-2 and TRBJ2-7; D gene ambiguous. Trimming cost V 7 bases and J 4 bases, with 8 bases left between them. Germline V gene sequence: CDR1 SGHAT, CDR2 FQNNGV. CDR3 length equals 11 residues.